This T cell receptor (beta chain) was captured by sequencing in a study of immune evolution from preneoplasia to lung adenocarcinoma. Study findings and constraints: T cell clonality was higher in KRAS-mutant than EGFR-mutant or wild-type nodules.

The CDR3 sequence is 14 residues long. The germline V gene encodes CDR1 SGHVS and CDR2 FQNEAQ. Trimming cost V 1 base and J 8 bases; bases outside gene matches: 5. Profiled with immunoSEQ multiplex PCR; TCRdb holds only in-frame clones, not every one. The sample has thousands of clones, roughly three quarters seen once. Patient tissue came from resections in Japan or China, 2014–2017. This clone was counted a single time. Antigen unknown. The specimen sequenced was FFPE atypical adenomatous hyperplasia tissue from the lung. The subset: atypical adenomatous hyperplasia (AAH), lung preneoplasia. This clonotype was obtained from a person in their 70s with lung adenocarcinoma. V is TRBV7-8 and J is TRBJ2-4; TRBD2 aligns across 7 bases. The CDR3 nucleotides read TGTGCCAGCAGCTTAGTAGGAGGGAGGGACATTCAGTACTTC. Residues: CASSLVGGRDIQYF.